This T cell receptor beta chain was found in a study of control samples from healthy donors and cancer patients. Here immunoSEQ multiplex PCR was the method, and the copy in TCRdb shows in-frame clones only, minus some. The sample holds about 150,000 clones, almost 90% seen once. The CDR3 runs 14 residues. Trimming shortened V by 2 bases and J by 3 bases, and 10 bases separated the two germline ends. Germline CDR1 is MNHEY and CDR2 is SVGAGI. The sample taken for sequencing was blood. This sequence was found in a man aged 18 to 30 in good health. This chain joins TRBV6-5 and TRBJ1-2; perhaps TRBD1 as D (5 bases). The CDR3 nucleotides read TGTGCCAGCAGTTACCGGTCGGGGGACTATGGCTACACCTTC. Residues: CASSYRSGDYGYTF.